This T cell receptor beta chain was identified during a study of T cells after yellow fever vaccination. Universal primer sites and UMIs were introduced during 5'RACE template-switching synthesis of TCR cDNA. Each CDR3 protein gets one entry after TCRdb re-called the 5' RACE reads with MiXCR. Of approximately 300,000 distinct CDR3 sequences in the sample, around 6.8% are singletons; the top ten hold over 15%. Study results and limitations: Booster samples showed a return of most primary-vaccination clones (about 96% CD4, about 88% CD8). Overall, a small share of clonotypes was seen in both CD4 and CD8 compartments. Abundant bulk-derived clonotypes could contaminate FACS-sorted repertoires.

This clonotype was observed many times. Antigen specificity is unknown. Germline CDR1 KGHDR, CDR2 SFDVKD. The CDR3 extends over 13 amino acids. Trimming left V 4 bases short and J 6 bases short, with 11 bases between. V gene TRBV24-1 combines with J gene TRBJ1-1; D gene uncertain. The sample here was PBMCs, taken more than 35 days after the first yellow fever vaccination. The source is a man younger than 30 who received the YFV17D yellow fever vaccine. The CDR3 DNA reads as TGTGCCACCAGTGACCGGGCTGGAGCTGAAGCTTTCTTT. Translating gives CATSDRAGAEAFF.